Below, 25 T cell receptor beta chains from the same sample are listed, as sequenced in a study of T cells in tumors after PD-1 blockade (dated by TCRdb to 2018 to 2020). Library preparation used the immunoSEQ multiplex PCR assay. What TCRdb holds here is the immuneACCESS table cut down to in-frame rearrangements. Part of the clones is not present; checked against another copy, under half of the missing clones reflect an unresolved V gene, and the others are unexplained. Recorded for this sample are 1,700 or so clones; roughly 74% of them occurred a single time. The top ten clones comprise roughly 11% of the sample. The time point label, read with the paper, signifies: after anti-PD-1 therapy. Specimen: tumor tissue, collected after anti-PD-1 treatment. The receptor set was obtained from a human donor with basal cell carcinoma.

The chain couples TRBV7-8 to TRBJ1-1, with 7 nucleotides matching TRBD1. V was pared by 5 bases and J by 1 base, with 10 bases of the junction left unmatched. Germline CDR1 is SGHVS and CDR2 is FQNEAQ. The length of the CDR3 is 16 residues. CDR3 protein: CASSPFPKGANTEAFF. CDR3 nucleotides: TGTGCCAGCAGCCCCTTCCCAAAGGGGGCGAACACTGAAGCTTTCTTT.

The V call is TRBV28, the J call TRBJ1-6; no reliable D call. CDR3 size: 15 residues. The V and J ends lost 7 bases and 0 bases respectively, with 10 bases between them. Looked up from germline, CDR1 is MDHEN and CDR2 is SYDVKM. The CDR3 protein is CASTKLSSYNSPLHF. The DNA for the CDR3 is TGTGCCAGCACTAAGCTAAGCTCCTATAATTCACCCCTCCACTTT.

This clone was found once. The chain carries TRBV2 and TRBJ1-1; D gene uncertain. The germline V gene has CDR1 SNHLY and CDR2 FYNNEI. CDR3 size: 14 residues. V was trimmed by 4 bases and J by 1 base, leaving 10 bases between them. CDR3 sequence: CASSGVEKNTEAFF. CDR3 bases: TGTGCCAGCAGTGGGGTGGAAAAGAACACTGAAGCTTTCTTT.

This chain links TRBV29-1 with TRBJ2-3; 8 nucleotides line up with TRBD2. The CDR3 is made up of 12 amino acids. V dropped 1 base and J dropped 8; count of bases not matched to a gene: 2. Germline-derived CDR1 and CDR2 are SQVTM and ANQGSEA. The CDR3: CSVEVTSGTQYF. The CDR3 coding sequence is TGCAGCGTTGAAGTAACTAGCGGTACGCAGTATTTT.

The CDR3 coding sequence is TGTGCCAGCTCACCTCTTGGGTACAATCAGCCCCAGCATTTT. It codes for CASSPLGYNQPQHF. The chain joins TRBV18 to TRBJ1-5; D is unresolved. The V gene's germline CDR1 is KGHSH and CDR2 LQKENI. V was cut by 3 bases and J by 3 bases, with 9 bases left in between. This CDR3 has 14 residues.

This chain connects TRBV29-1 to TRBJ1-1; D call uncertain. Germline CDR1 and CDR2: SQVTM and ANQGSEA. The CDR3 has 15 amino acids. V was trimmed by 1 base and J by 0 bases, leaving 12 bases between them. The CDR3 DNA sequence: TGCAGCGTTGAAGCGGCAGGTTATATGAACACTGAAGCTTTCTTT. Translated, it gives CSVEAAGYMNTEAFF.

J is TRBJ2-7 and V is TRBV10-3; 8 bases fit TRBD2. This CDR3 is built from 14 residues. The germline CDR1 and CDR2 sequences are ENHRY and SYGVKD. V shed 4 bases, J shed 7 bases, and the junction held 9 bases outside the gene matches. CDR3 coding DNA: TGTGCCATCAGTGGTGGGGGACTAGGGGGAGAGCAGTACTTC. Translating it yields CAISGGGLGGEQYF.

The chain employs TRBV7-9 and TRBJ2-3, with D uncertain. There are 13 residues in the CDR3. V was cut by 5 bases and J by 4 bases, with 10 bases left in between. Germline CDR1 reads SEHNR; CDR2 reads FQNEAQ (reference sequence). The CDR3 nucleotides are TGTGCCAGCAGCCCCCGTTTGTCAGATACGCAGTATTTT. Protein product: CASSPRLSDTQYF.

The CDR3 DNA is TGTGCCAGCAGCCCCATAGGAACTAGCGGATACAATGAGCAGTTCTTC. It codes for CASSPIGTSGYNEQFF. The rearrangement uses TRBV7-6 and TRBJ2-1; 8 positions match TRBD2. Germline loops: CDR1 SGHVS, CDR2 FNYEAQ. The CDR3 has 16 amino acids. V shed 5 bases and J 4 bases; nucleotides not matched to a gene: 10.

This clone is hyperexpanded within its sample. This chain joins TRBV28 and TRBJ2-1, with D possibly TRBD2 on 6 matching bases. The germline CDR1 and CDR2 sequences are MDHEN and SYDVKM. This CDR3 is built from 14 residues. Trimming stripped 4 bases from V and 6 bases from J, with 13 bases between. CDR3 residues: CASSYWLGGNEQFF. The CDR3 nucleotides are TGTGCCAGCAGTTACTGGCTCGGGGGCAATGAGCAGTTCTTC.

The chain links TRBV6-5 to TRBJ2-7; possibly TRBD2 for D (6 bases). The CDR3 contains 13 residues. The V end was cut by 10 bases, the J end by 5 bases, with 18 bases between. The germline gives CDR1 MNHEY, CDR2 SVGAGI. CDR3 sequence reads: CATSGGVRHEQYF. CDR3 coding DNA: TGTGCCACGTCCGGGGGAGTTCGCCACGAGCAGTACTTC.

V and J are TRBV6-1 and TRBJ1-5; D gene ambiguous. CDR1 and CDR2 (germline): MNHNS, SASEGT. The CDR3 has 14 residues. With 3 bases removed from V and 3 bases from J, the gap between germline ends came to 9 bases. CDR3 loop: CASSDIFLNQPQHF. The CDR3 region has the DNA TGTGCCAGCAGTGACATCTTCCTCAATCAGCCCCAGCATTTT.

This chain uses TRBV28 with TRBJ1-5; D not resolved. CDR3 length: 13 residues. Per germline, CDR1 MDHEN and CDR2 SYDVKM. V was trimmed by 2 bases and J by 6 bases, leaving 8 bases between them. In DNA, the CDR3 is TGTGCCAGCAGTTTAGTGAACGGTCAGCCCCAGCATTTT. It encodes CASSLVNGQPQHF. Filled out from reference TRBV28 and TRBJ1-5, the complete variable domain reads DVKVTQSSRYLVKRTGEKVFLECVQDMDHENMFWYRQDPGLGLRLIYFSYDVKMKEKGDIPEGYSVSREKKERFSLILESASTNQTSMYLCASSLVNGQPQHFGDGTRLSIL.

Here the CDR3 DNA reads TGTGCCAGCAGCCTTGGGACGGGGAGCTCCTACGAGCAGTACTTC. This sequence encodes CASSLGTGSSYEQYF. The rearrangement links TRBV9 to TRBJ2-7, with D perhaps being TRBD1 or TRBD2 (5 bases each). V shed 4 bases and J shed 0 bases, with 14 bases lying between them. Looked up from germline, CDR1 is SGDLS and CDR2 is YYNGEE. The CDR3 spans 15 residues.

CDR3 residues: CASSPASPGVEQFF. The CDR3 DNA is TGTGCCAGCAGCCCCGCATCACCTGGGGTTGAGCAGTTCTTC. V usage is TRBV7-9 and J usage is TRBJ2-1; the D is unclear. CDR1 is SEHNR and CDR2 is FQNEAQ in the germline V gene (reference sequence). Between the trimmed V and J ends, which lost 5 bases and 9 bases, there was a span of 17 bases. The CDR3 is 14 residues long.

In its sample, this clone was seen a few times. The rearrangement joins TRBV7-6 to TRBJ2-3; no reliable D call. CDR1 SGHVS and CDR2 FNYEAQ come from the germline V gene. Between the trimmed V and J ends, which lost 3 bases and 2 bases, there was a span of 3 bases. The CDR3 contains 12 residues. CDR3: CASSLSTDTQYF. Written as DNA, the CDR3 is TGTGCCAGCAGCTTGTCCACAGATACGCAGTATTTT.

The V call is TRBV29-1, the J call TRBJ2-7; TRBD1 agrees at 7 bases. Trimming took 4 bases from V and 2 from J; bases not matched to a gene: 2. The CDR3 contains 12 residues. CDR1 and CDR2 from the germline V gene are SQVTM and ANQGSEA. The CDR3 loop reads CSVAGGTYEQYF. The CDR3 DNA reads as TGCAGCGTTGCAGGGGGAACCTACGAGCAGTACTTC.

The chain is built from TRBV27 and TRBJ2-1; D might be TRBD2 (6 bases). Germline V CDR1 and CDR2: MNHEY, SMNVEV (reference sequence). The CDR3 has 17 residues. Deletions cut 6 bases from V and 2 bases from J, with 20 bases between. The CDR3 is CASSPPRGRKAYNEQFF. The CDR3 DNA sequence: TGTGCCAGCAGCCCCCCTCGAGGGAGGAAAGCCTACAATGAGCAGTTCTTC.

This clone was found once. V and J are TRBV6-2 or TRBV6-3 and TRBJ2-5, with D maybe TRBD1 (5 bases). The CDR3 extends over 12 amino acids. The V and J ends lost 5 bases and 3 bases respectively, with 7 bases between them. CDR1 MNHEY and CDR2 SVGEGT come from the germline V gene. The CDR3 loop is CASSPTEETQYF. The CDR3 DNA is TGTGCCAGCAGTCCGACAGAAGAGACCCAGTACTTC.

This clone was observed once. This rearrangement joins TRBV6-2 or TRBV6-3 to TRBJ2-3; 7 bases map to TRBD1. The CDR3 has 18 amino acids. Losses at the gene ends were 2 bases for V and 0 bases for J; bases not matched to a gene: 11. Germline loops: CDR1 MNHEY, CDR2 SVGEGT. The CDR3 here is CASSYQLGTDPSTDTQYF. Here the CDR3 DNA reads TGTGCCAGCAGTTACCAGCTAGGGACAGATCCTAGCACAGATACGCAGTATTTT.

The table lists this clone with a count of one. V usage is TRBV6-5 and J usage is TRBJ2-1; a weak D match, TRBD1 (5 bases). The CDR3 is made up of 15 amino acids. Germline V gives CDR1 MNHEY, CDR2 SVGAGI. V was pared by 6 bases and J by 9 bases, with 21 bases between. In DNA form, the CDR3 reads TGTGCCAGCAGCCTAGGCAGGGTCGGTAACGGTGAGCAGTTCTTC. It is translated as CASSLGRVGNGEQFF.

The J gene is TRBJ2-7, the V gene TRBV6-5; no clear D. This CDR3 contains 12 residues. The V end lost 5 bases, the J end lost 6 bases, and 11 bases lay between the germline ends. Germline V gene sequence: CDR1 MNHEY, CDR2 SVGAGI. CDR3 sequence (DNA): TGTGCCAGCAGTCCCCTTCTCGGCGAGCAGTACTTC. Encoded protein: CASSPLLGEQYF.

In its sample, this clone was seen once. The chain employs TRBV6-5 and TRBJ2-1; 12 bases line up with TRBD2. Germline values: CDR1 MNHEY, CDR2 SVGAGI. This CDR3 spans 16 amino acids. V trimming: 4 bases; J trimming: 3 bases; junction bases outside the gene matches: 4. The CDR3 reads CASSSLAGGSYNEQFF. Written as DNA, the CDR3 is TGTGCCAGCAGTTCCCTAGCGGGAGGGAGCTACAATGAGCAGTTCTTC.

The chain links TRBV5-1 to TRBJ1-5, with 12 nucleotides matching TRBD1. Germline CDR1 and CDR2: SGHRS and YFSETQ. The CDR3 consists of 16 residues. V gave up 4 bases and J gave up 5 bases; unmatched junction bases: 7. The chain's CDR3 is CASSPGTGGLDQPQHF. The CDR3 DNA is TGCGCCAGCAGCCCCGGGACAGGGGGCTTGGATCAGCCCCAGCATTTT.

The chain recombines TRBV5-5 with TRBJ2-7; D not resolved. V lost 0 bases and J 0 bases, leaving 7 bases between the germline ends. The CDR3 has 14 amino acids. Germline lookup yields CDR1 SGHKS and CDR2 YYEKEE (reference sequence). The CDR3 is CASSLGDGSYEQYF. The DNA of the CDR3 is TGTGCCAGCAGCTTGGGCGACGGCTCCTACGAGCAGTACTTC.